This is a list of T cell receptor beta chains from one sample in a study of cytomegalovirus exposure and HLA in healthy donors. Repertoires were generated with immunoSEQ multiplex PCR, while TCRdb's copy carries only in-frame clones and drops some. The sample lists around 150,000 clones, about 75% occurring once. Sequenced input: PBMCs. These receptors were collected from a woman aged 45 to 65 in good health and CMV-seropositive. The CDR3 runs from the conserved cysteine through the conserved F or W. Each record gives: J gene, D gene, clone size, V gene, CDR3 DNA, CDR3 protein. The D gene is left open where the match is weak. Some rows mark clone size as missing; the rest say once, few, many or name a class of expanded clone.

>TRBJ2-1|TRBD2|once|TRBV19
TGTGCCAGTAGGCTTACTAGCGGGGGGCTCAATGAGCAGTTCTTC
CASRLTSGGLNEQFF
>TRBJ2-1|TRBD2|-|TRBV9
TGTGCCAGCAGCGTAGGACTAGCGGGGATTACGGGACCAAATGAGCAGTTCTTC
CASSVGLAGITGPNEQFF
>TRBJ2-2|TRBD1|few|TRBV5-1
TGCGCCAGCAGCTGGGGACAGCCCGGGGAGCTGTTTTTT
CASSWGQPGELFF
>TRBJ1-2|-|-|TRBV2
TGTGCCAGCAGTGAAGGCGGCAGGGTACGGTATGGCTACACCTTC
CASSEGGRVRYGYTF
>TRBJ2-7|TRBD1|-|TRBV10-3
TGTGCCACCGGACAGGGAGATCTCTACGAGCAGTACTTC
CATGQGDLYEQYF
>TRBJ1-6|-|-|TRBV19
TGTGCCAGTAGAGAGAGCTGGAATTCACCCCTCCACTTT
CASRESWNSPLHF
>TRBJ1-4|-|-|TRBV6-1
TGTGCCAGCAGCAAGACAGGAAATGAAAAACTGTTTTTT
CASSKTGNEKLFF
>TRBJ2-3|-|-|TRBV9
TGTGCCAGCAGGCGGTCGGGGGGCGGCGGCACAGATACGCAGTATTTT
CASRRSGGGGTDTQYF
>TRBJ2-7|TRBD1|few|TRBV5-8
TGTGCCAGCAGCGGTAGACAGGGGGCGATCCTCGAGCAGTACTTC
CASSGRQGAILEQYF
>TRBJ2-1|-|-|TRBV12-5
TGTGCTAGTGGTTTGGGTGGGGGGGGCAACTACAATGAGCAGTTCTTC
CASGLGGGGNYNEQFF
>TRBJ1-1|-|-|TRBV30
TGTGCCTGGAGTGTCATTCAGGCGGGTAACACTGAAGCTTTCTTT
CAWSVIQAGNTEAFF
>TRBJ2-5|TRBD2|-|TRBV2
TGTGCCAGCAGTGAAGCGCTTCAGGATAGCGGGGGGCAAGAGACCCAGTACTTC
CASSEALQDSGGQETQYF
>TRBJ1-4|TRBD1|few|TRBV28
TGTGCCAGCAGTTCCAATCAGGGGGCAGGGAGGGAAAAACTGTTTTTT
CASSSNQGAGREKLFF
>TRBJ1-5|-|few|TRBV9
TGTGCCAGCAGCCTAACAGGGAGTGGCAATCAGCCCCAGCATTTT
CASSLTGSGNQPQHF
>TRBJ1-5|TRBD1|-|TRBV5-1
TGCGCCAGCAGCTCGACAGGGGGCGAGGCTCAGCCCCAGCATTTT
CASSSTGGEAQPQHF
>TRBJ1-1|-|-|TRBV10-2
TGCGCCAGTCGACAGGAGTTGAACACTGAAGCTTTCTTT
CASRQELNTEAFF
>TRBJ2-7|-|-|TRBV9
TGTGCCAGCAGCCTCCCCGGAGGGTACTTC
CASSLPGGYF
>TRBJ1-2|-|-|TRBV7-9
TGTGCCAGCAGCCCAGGACAGCAAGTATATGGCTACACCTTC
CASSPGQQVYGYTF
>TRBJ1-1|TRBD1|few|TRBV19
TGTGCCAGTAGTATTCAGGACAGGGGGGGGACTGAAGCTTTCTTT
CASSIQDRGGTEAFF
>TRBJ2-2|TRBD2|-|TRBV2
TGTGCCAGCAGTGAGACTAGCGTGGCTTTAAAGGGCGCCGGGGAGCTGTTTTTT
CASSETSVALKGAGELFF
>TRBJ2-1|-|-|TRBV11-3
TGTGCCAGCAGCTACGGGTCGAAGAGCTCCTACAATGAGCAGTTCTTC
CASSYGSKSSYNEQFF
>TRBJ2-7|-|-|TRBV11-2
TGTGCCAGCAGCTTAGGGAGGGACGAGCAGTACTTC
CASSLGRDEQYF
>TRBJ1-1|-|-|TRBV19
TGTGCCAGCAGGAAGACAGAAAAGACTGAAGCTTTCTTT
CASRKTEKTEAFF
>TRBJ2-1|TRBD1|-|TRBV9
TGTGCCAGCAGCGTAGGGGGACAGGGGACCTACAATGAGCAGTTCTTC
CASSVGGQGTYNEQFF
>TRBJ1-2|-|-|TRBV5-6
TGTGCCAGCAGCTCGTCTGGACAGACCTTCTATGGCTACACCTTC
CASSSSGQTFYGYTF
>TRBJ2-5|TRBD2|-|TRBV27
TGTGCCAGCAGTCCCCGACTAGCGGGGGAGCAAGAGACCCAGTACTTC
CASSPRLAGEQETQYF
>TRBJ2-5|-|-|TRBV11-2
TGTGCCAGCAGCCTCCGGACTGCAGAGACCCAGTACTTC
CASSLRTAETQYF
>TRBJ1-1|-|few|TRBV6-5
TGTGCCAGCATCCAGGTGATGAACACTGAAGCTTTCTTT
CASIQVMNTEAFF
>TRBJ2-7|TRBD1|-|TRBV4-1
TGCGCCAGCAGCCAAGATTGGGCAGGGGGCGTAGTCTACGAGCAGTACTTC
CASSQDWAGGVVYEQYF
>TRBJ2-3|-|-|TRBV4-1
TGCGCCAGCAGCCAACGGAGTCGCAACACAGATACGCAGTATTTT
CASSQRSRNTDTQYF
>TRBJ1-5|-|-|TRBV18
TGTGCCAGCTCACCACAGCAGGGTAATCAGCCCCAGCATTTT
CASSPQQGNQPQHF
>TRBJ1-1|TRBD1|once|TRBV27
TGTGCCAGCAGCCCCCCCAGCAGGGGGCTGTCTGAAGCTTTCTTT
CASSPPSRGLSEAFF
>TRBJ2-1|TRBD1|-|TRBV2
TGTGCCAGCATTACAGGGGAAGGGTACAATGAGCAGTTCTTC
CASITGEGYNEQFF
>TRBJ1-2|-|-|TRBV28
TGTGCCAGCAGTCCCAGCGCGGGGCTCTATGGCTACACCTTC
CASSPSAGLYGYTF
>TRBJ1-2|-|few|TRBV2
TGTGCCAGCAGTGTTACAGACGGCTACACCTTC
CASSVTDGYTF